This T cell receptor beta chain was sequenced for a study of cytomegalovirus exposure and HLA in healthy donors (dated by TCRdb to about 2017). Regarding the complete study: An earlier analysis of approximately 590 of the donors reported approximately 290 Gb of sequence data and 100 million to 130 million unique TCR beta sequences from approximately 180 million T cells. An early release covering more than 500 HLA-typed donors comprised about 320 gigabases of sequencing data and around 86 million unique TCR sequences. Of the 300 to 500 genotyped donors, over 80% were placed in the genetic ancestry cluster associated with self-reported Caucasian donors. The aim of the study was to test whether cataloging public T cell receptors could identify signatures of past pathogen exposure. Using immunosequencing, the study profiled T cell repertoires from about 610 subjects and related those repertoires to cytomegalovirus serostatus. A separate validation cohort of 100 to 150 different subjects was used in addition to the approximately 700-subject first cohort. To predict cytomegalovirus infection status, the study brought together high-throughput TCR immunosequencing, statistical association of individual TCRs with disease status, and machine learning. In a later analysis, previously published TCR beta repertoires from 666 donors were re-analyzed and high-resolution HLA genotyping was added so that TCR occurrence patterns could be studied. Rather than using new phenotypic data, the later analysis identified candidate immune exposures from TCR beta sequences and from how often those sequences occurred across donors. To decide whether each TCR beta V gene segment behaved as functional or pseudogenic, an earlier analysis of approximately 600 of the donors relied on high-throughput TCR beta sequencing. Donor age, sex, ethnicity and CMV serostatus were compiled alongside the repertoire data. A later genetic analysis took genome-wide SNP genotypes for 398 of the 666 donors and used that subset as a discovery cohort. All discovery cohort repertoires had been generated using a single sequencing platform. Class I and class II HLA loci were covered by the typing at four-digit resolution. Typing coverage differed by locus: A, B, C, DRB1 and DQB1 were typed in roughly 620-640 donors, DQA1 in 522, DPA1 in nearly 610, and DPB1 in approximately 450. Because of strong linkage in the cohort, roughly five DR-DQ haplotypes were treated as single units for association and clustering. Across under 500 genotyped donors of the cohort, an average of approximately 220,000 unique TCR beta nucleotide sequences per donor were sequenced, and approximately 17% of those sequences were non-productive. The investigation overall reported the following: A cluster of highly shared sequence variants was judged likely to be a technical artifact of the sequencing pipeline. Roughly uniform sequencing depth across donors was assumed in presence/absence analyses, although this assumption may not hold. A later analysis found that most CMV-associated TCR beta chains appeared HLA-restricted, with HLA associations seemingly driven largely by CMV exposure. Correlated functional status among segregating V segments might reflect linkage disequilibrium, but an unknown experimental factor could not be ruled out. CMV serostatus was the only immune exposure information available for the cohort. An earlier analysis of 587 of the donors showed that most TCR beta V segments appeared in productive rearrangements either about 90% or about 30% of the time, which broadly matched IMGT annotations. A later analysis found that TCR association rates varied across HLA loci, with DRB1 alleles showing the most associated TCRs and HLA-C alleles the fewest. A further reported finding was that TCR beta sequences accurately predicted the HLA-A and HLA-B alleles for most subjects in the first cohort. The 87-base-pair reads could not distinguish some IMGT-functional V segments, including TRBV6-2 and TRBV6-3, so those segments were excluded. In the study, roughly 160 TCR beta chains were listed as associated with cytomegalovirus. Compared with equally common non-associated chains, HLA-associated TCR beta chains in a later analysis were more clonally expanded and had lower generation probabilities. The authors suggested that the approach could potentially be extended to other disease states and immunological phenotypes. Cytomegalovirus status was reported to be diagnosed by the classifier with high specificity and sensitivity in both the original and validation cohorts. A later genetic analysis reported fewer N-insertions in productive TCRs among donors in an Asian-associated ancestry cluster than the approximately 670-donor mean. Strong co-occurrence of HLA alleles, especially DR and DQ, made assigning TCR associations to individual alleles difficult. In vitro tests confirmed that three of the cytomegalovirus-associated TCR beta chains recognize cytomegalovirus antigens. A later genetic analysis associated a missense DCLRE1C variant with V-gene and J-gene trimming of TCR beta chains, and an independent cohort replicated the association. A later analysis reported that several top co-occurrence clusters appeared linked to parvovirus B19, influenza, CMV and Epstein-Barr virus. In a later analysis, some 18,000 TCR beta sequences were associated with specific HLA alleles at a false discovery rate of 0.05. Because some donors lacked HLA typing at each locus, the association tests relied only on the typed subset. This cohort had only TCR beta chains sequenced, and the lack of alpha or paired-chain data limited which features could be detected. Because counts were too low, roughly 17 rarely observed V segments, including chromosome 9 orphons, were left out of the earlier analysis of 500 to 750 of the donors. Most TCR sequences were seen in very few donors, while some public TCRs were found in many individuals.

This clone occurred a few times. Its antigen is still unknown. Within one base of it there is no much larger clone, and no base qualities were kept. The cohort was made up of 500 to 850 healthy bone marrow donors. At the time of sampling, all cohort members were nominally healthy, though unrecorded immune exposures were likely present. The donor tested CMV seronegative and was one of the 352 seronegative cohort members. Each donor provided a peripheral blood sample, and peripheral blood mononuclear cells were used for TCR beta sequencing. The Qiagen DNeasy Blood Extraction Kit was used to extract genomic DNA from the blood cell samples. V trim: 0 bases; J trim: 6 bases; unmatched bases: 2. From cysteine to phenylalanine, the CDR3 is 13 amino acids long. Only CDR3 DNA is held: 39 bases, read in frame from base 1. In the germline V gene, CDR1 corresponds to SGHDT and CDR2 to YYEEEE. Library generation was performed with the immunoSEQ multiplex PCR assay. For the multiplex PCR, a mixture combining 60 forward primers for TCR Vbeta segments and 13 reverse primers for TCR Jbeta segments was used. The CDR3 region of rearranged TCR beta genes was amplified from genomic DNA by a multiplex PCR assay. The amplified TCR beta libraries were sequenced on the Illumina HiSeq System as 87-base-pair reads. From the authors' description of their analysis: A later analysis tallied around 80 million unique TCR beta chains across the 700 or so repertoires, and some 10 million of those chains were shared by two or more donors. Raw reads were error-corrected and collapsed into unique sequences with a nearest-neighbor algorithm that merged closely related sequences to remove PCR and sequencing errors. To assign V, D and J gene segments, CDR3 sequences were aligned to IMGT reference sequences. For a sequence to be retained, at least a six-nucleotide match to both a V gene segment and a J gene segment was required. Rearrangements were classified as productive when the CDR3 lacked stop codons and remained in frame with V and J, and all other rearrangements were classified as non-productive. CDR3 was defined according to IMGT convention as the region running from the second conserved V-encoded cysteine to the conserved J-encoded phenylalanine. The earlier analysis of about 530 of the donors excluded any sequence lacking an unambiguous match to a single V gene segment. In an earlier analysis of around 590 of the donors, a V segment was called functional when productive rearrangements were above 56.7%, and segregating when the standard deviation between donors exceeded 5%. A statistical classification framework was built for diagnosing cytomegalovirus status from the catalog of TCR beta chain sequences. In a later analysis, TCR nucleotide sequences were compared against IMGT/GENE-DB human TR gene sequences so that V and J genes could be assigned. Using the TCRdist pipeline, a later analysis assigned CDR3 sequences along with most-parsimonious VDJ recombination scenarios. A later analysis defined each TCR beta chain by its CDR3 amino acid sequence plus V-gene family, and excluded reads lacking a unique V-gene family. In a later analysis, a few hundred highly shared, low-generation-probability nucleotide sequences were removed to address suspected cross-contamination and a sequencing artifact. A later analysis calculated a clonal expansion index for each public chain from normalized within-repertoire ranks of inferred template counts. Generation probabilities in a later analysis came from a VDJ recombination model fitted to out-of-frame rearrangements, and those results were checked against IGoR. In a later analysis, TCR-TCR, TCR-HLA and TCR-CMV co-occurrence was scored with hypergeometric tests, and a repertoire-size bias correction was applied to TCR pairs. In a later analysis, false discovery rates were estimated by permuting HLA or CMV assignments 20 times. A later analysis grouped co-occurring TCRs with DBSCAN, adding TCRdist sequence similarity when clustering within HLA-allele-positive subsets. Co-occurrence clustering excluded repertoires with fewer than 30,000 or more than 120,000 public chains, plus five with anomalous nucleotide sharing. TCRdb stores this immuneACCESS table with in-frame sequences only. Part of the clones is absent; in the studies checked, under half of the shortfall reflects unresolved V genes, and no reason is known for the rest. V and J calls and clone size are given by that table; D and trimming were obtained from the DNA. This sample is represented by over 150,000 clones; approximately 80% of them were singletons. The ten largest clonotypes hold about 2.4% of the sample.

The TCR was taken from a male donor in good health and CMV-seronegative. The chain joins TRBV5-6 to TRBJ2-7; a stretch of 8 junction bases matches TRBD1. Material: PBMCs. The CDR3 protein: CASSLGDRPEQYF. The bases read TGTGCCAGCAGCTTGGGGGACAGGCCCGAGCAGTACTTC.